This TCR beta chain was sequenced in a study of human T cells and chemical hapten exposure. Study details: Patients were given diphenylcyclopropenone on the scalp weekly across the approximately 25-week study. Whole-study findings and limits: TCRs at high frequency, those above 1 in 1000, did not change with DPC sensitization.

Germline V CDR1 and CDR2: MRHNA, SNTAGT. V dropped 4 bases and J dropped 2 bases, with 10 bases sitting between them. The CDR3 extends over 14 amino acids. The time point was: patch test 2, 6 weeks after DPC sensitization. Sample treatment: therapeutic diphenylcyclopropenone sensitization with weekly scalp DPC. The library tagged each cDNA molecule with unique molecular identifiers. In the authors' workflow: Sample TCR counts, which ranged from about 20,000 to 750,000, had a median of approximately 94,000. TCRdb recomputed calls from the RACE reads with MiXCR, one row per CDR3 protein. For this entry, the V and J calls and clone size follow TCRdb and not the study's own pipeline. The data show about 400,000 distinct CDR3 sequences, with more than 5% seen just once and under 7% held by the top ten. Worth noting for this clonotype: The antigen is not known.

This specimen was whole blood, taken in connection with sensitization to the hapten diphenylcyclopropenone (DPC). The rearrangement links TRBV6-4 to TRBJ2-3, with a weak D call TRBD1 (6 bases). The receptor was derived from a woman aged 18-30 years with alopecia areata. Some clones in this sample may be carry-over from other donors' samples. CDR3 region: CASSVQGNTDTQYF. In nucleotides, the CDR3 is TGTGCCAGCAGTGTTCAGGGGAACACAGATACGCAGTATTTT.